This T cell receptor beta chain is drawn from a study of blood T cell repertoires in COVID-19. Background on the study: Sample material is recorded as cDNA or gDNA derived from T cells, B-cell-depleted T cells, or PBMCs.

Original processing notes: Amplification of reference gene primers was used by the study to estimate nucleated cell counts. Measured with immunoSEQ multiplex PCR; TCRdb has only the in-frame clones, and not every one. The DNA gave D and trimming, while V, J and clone size come from that table. This table has about 360,000 clones, about 86% appearing once. V dropped 9 bases and J dropped 8 bases, with 16 bases sitting between them. Germline V lookup: CDR1 SGHAT, CDR2 FQNNGV. This CDR3 has 12 residues. Sequenced sample: peripheral blood. This chain connects TRBV11-2 to TRBJ1-1; D might be TRBD1 (6 bases). The sequence was obtained from a woman aged 60-75 years with COVID-19, enrolled during active disease. As DNA, the CDR3 is TGTGCCAGTCGAATCGGGGGGGCAGAAGCTTTCTTT. Translating it yields CASRIGGAEAFF. Filled out from reference TRBV11-2 and TRBJ1-1, the complete variable domain reads EAGVAQSPRYKIIEKRQSVAFWCNPISGHATLYWYQQILGQGPKLLIQFQNNGVVDDSQLPKDRFSAERLKGVDSTLKIQPAKLEDSAVYLCASRIGGAEAFFGQGTRLTVV.